This entry lists 22 T cell receptor beta chains sequenced from one sample in a study of OX40 agonist ivuxolimab in advanced cancers. Produced via immunoSEQ multiplex PCR; TCRdb's table is partial and in-frame only. The data contain roughly 86,000 clones, about 90% of them singletons. The sample consisted of CD4+ or CD8+ T cells sorted from blood, taken in a trial of the OX40 agonist ivuxolimab. Source of these receptors: an adult with an advanced solid tumor such as melanoma, head and neck, liver or kidney cancer.

The rearrangement joins TRBV5-1 to TRBJ2-5; D gene ambiguous. The J call may be in error: the DNA end matches TRBJ2-7 better. CDR3 length: 14 amino acids. The germline V gene has CDR1 SGHRS and CDR2 YFSETQ. The CDR3, as DNA: TGCGCCAGCAGCTTGTACAGAAGCTCCTACGAGCAGTACTTC. Protein: CASSLYRSSYEQYF.

V and J are TRBV7-6 and TRBJ2-7; D is uncertain. Germline-derived CDR1 and CDR2 are SGHVS and FNYEAQ. The CDR3 is 13 amino acids. The V end was cut by 3 bases, the J end by 0 bases, with 6 bases between. This chain's CDR3 is CASSLESSYEQYF. CDR3 bases: TGTGCCAGCAGCTTGGAGAGCTCCTACGAGCAGTACTTC. Full variable domain (remainder filled in from reference TRBV7-6 and TRBJ2-7): GAGVSQSPRYKVTKRGQDVALRCDPISGHVSLYWYRQALGQGPEFLTYFNYEAQQDKSGLPNDRFSAERPEGSISTLTIQRTEQRDSAMYRCASSLESSYEQYFGPGTRLTVT.

The chain joins TRBV6-6 to TRBJ1-1; D not resolved. The CDR3 totals 15 residues. In germline, CDR1 is MNHNY, CDR2 SVGAGI (reference sequence). Trimming pared 0 bases from V and 3 bases from J, leaving 11 bases between. The CDR3 protein is CASSYSRARDTEAFF. CDR3 nucleotides: TGTGCCAGCAGTTACTCTAGGGCGCGGGACACTGAAGCTTTCTTT.

The chain joins TRBV6-1 to TRBJ1-2, with D possibly TRBD1 on 5 matching bases. Germline V gives CDR1 MNHNS, CDR2 SASEGT. The CDR3 is made up of 14 amino acids. Trimming pared 5 bases from V and 7 bases from J, leaving 17 bases between. The CDR3 DNA reads TGTGCCAGCAGTAGGGACGTAGAGGTCTCTGGCTACACCTTC. It codes for CASSRDVEVSGYTF.

This clone was seen only a few times. The CDR3 loop is CASSQHREDEAFF. CDR3 in DNA: TGTGCCAGCTCACAACACCGGGAGGATGAAGCTTTCTTT. The chain uses TRBV18 and TRBJ1-1; D ambiguous. V lost 4 bases to trimming and J lost 7 bases, with 13 bases between them. The CDR3 is 13 amino acids. CDR1 is KGHSH and CDR2 is LQKENI in the germline V gene.

The gene calls are TRBV9 and TRBJ1-2; no clear D gene. V was clipped by 4 bases and J by 1 base, with 20 bases between them. Germline V gene lookup returns CDR1 SGDLS and CDR2 YYNGEE. The CDR3 length is 17 residues. CDR3 in DNA: TGTGCCAGCAGCCCCAATCCTGGAAGGAATTATAACTATGGCTACACCTTC. Its protein is CASSPNPGRNYNYGYTF.

A single count supports this clone. The chain carries TRBV11-2 and TRBJ1-2; D is perhaps TRBD1 (5 bases). Germline CDR1 is SGHAT and CDR2 is FQNNGV. There are 12 residues in the CDR3. V was cut by 8 bases and J by 8 bases, with 15 bases left in between. CDR3 sequence reads: CASGRDGLGYTF. CDR3 DNA sequence: TGTGCCAGCGGGAGGGACGGCCTGGGCTACACCTTC.

The gene calls are TRBV7-3 and TRBJ1-1; D unresolved. Germline V lookup: CDR1 SGHTA, CDR2 FQGTGA. The CDR3 contains 13 residues. The V end was cut by 0 bases, the J end by 3 bases, with 5 bases between. In DNA form, the CDR3 reads TGTGCCAGCAGCTTAACGGGGTACACTGAAGCTTTCTTT. Residues: CASSLTGYTEAFF.

The chain has TRBV6-6 and TRBJ2-5; tentatively, D is TRBD2 (6 bases). The J call may be wrong; the DNA end is better matched by TRBJ2-7. The germline V gene encodes CDR1 MNHNY and CDR2 SVGAGI (reference sequence). The length of the CDR3 is 14 residues. This chain's CDR3 is CASSYSRDSYEQYF. The CDR3, as DNA: TGTGCCAGCAGTTACTCGCGGGATTCCTACGAGCAGTACTTC.

The gene calls are TRBV9 and TRBJ2-7; 8 bases are shared with TRBD1. The CDR3 is 16 residues long. Germline assignment: CDR1 SGDLS and CDR2 YYNGEE. The J segment lost 0 bases and the V segment lost 1 base, leaving 6 bases of the junction unmatched. CDR3: CASSVSGTGGSYEQYF. The CDR3, as DNA: TGTGCCAGCAGCGTATCCGGGACAGGAGGCTCCTACGAGCAGTACTTC. Full variable domain (remainder filled in from reference TRBV9 and TRBJ2-7): DSGVTQTPKHLITATGQRVTLRCSPRSGDLSVYWYQQSLDQGLQFLIQYYNGEERAKGNILERFSAQQFPDLHSELNLSSLELGDSALYFCASSVSGTGGSYEQYFGPGTRLTVT.

The chain links TRBV4-1 to TRBJ2-7; TRBD2 might be the D (6 bases). Germline V gene lookup returns CDR1 MGHRA and CDR2 YSYEKL. The length of the CDR3 is 14 residues. Trimming left V 1 base short and J 9 bases short, with 16 bases between. The CDR3 region is CASSQGLAAAGQYF. The CDR3 DNA reads as TGCGCCAGCAGCCAAGGGTTAGCGGCAGCTGGGCAGTACTTC.

The gene calls are TRBV5-1 and TRBJ2-7, with D perhaps assigned TRBD1 or TRBD2 (5 bases each). This CDR3 spans 13 amino acids. Looked up from germline, CDR1 is SGHRS and CDR2 is YFSETQ. V was cut by 1 base and J by 3 bases, with 8 bases left in between. Here the CDR3 reads CASSLRDDYEQYF. The CDR3 region has the DNA TGCGCCAGCAGCTTGCGGGACGACTACGAGCAGTACTTC.

The chain joins TRBV6-4 to TRBJ2-1, with 7 bases matching TRBD2. V was pared by 5 bases and J by 8 bases, with 12 bases of the junction left unmatched. CDR3 length equals 15 residues. Per the germline V gene, CDR1 is MRHNA and CDR2 is SNTAGT. The CDR3 region is CASSPQAGRGDEQFF. The DNA of the CDR3 is TGTGCCAGCAGTCCTCAAGCGGGACGGGGCGATGAGCAGTTCTTC.

This clone occurred many times. The rearrangement uses TRBV27 and TRBJ2-1; TRBD2 agrees at 7 bases. The CDR3 has 15 amino acids. Germline V gene lookup returns CDR1 MNHEY and CDR2 SMNVEV (reference sequence). The J segment lost 10 bases and the V segment lost 0 bases, leaving 9 bases of the junction unmatched. The CDR3 nucleotides are TGTGCCAGCAGTTTATCAATAGGTGGGGAGGGGGAGCAGTTCTTC. It specifies CASSLSIGGEGEQFF.

The chain carries TRBV2 and TRBJ2-1; D perhaps matches TRBD1 (7 bases). Deletions cut 1 base from V and 4 bases from J, with 17 bases between. The CDR3 runs 17 residues. Germline values: CDR1 SNHLY, CDR2 FYNNEI. The CDR3 spells CASSEGGGTVLYNEQFF. The CDR3 nucleotides are TGTGCCAGCAGTGAAGGGGGCGGGACAGTACTTTACAATGAGCAGTTCTTC. The whole variable domain, filled in from reference TRBV2 and TRBJ2-1, reads EPEVTQTPSHQVTQMGQEVILRCVPISNHLYFYWYRQILGQKVEFLVSFYNNEISEKSEIFDDQFSVERPDGSNFTLKIRSTKLEDSAMYFCASSEGGGTVLYNEQFFGPGTRLTVL.

The chain links TRBV5-6 to TRBJ2-3; D ambiguous. This CDR3 contains 16 residues. Germline V CDR1 and CDR2: SGHDT, YYEEEE. The V gene lost 2 bases and the J gene lost 2 bases, with 15 bases spanning the gap. The CDR3 here is CASSLRTVGHTDTQYF. CDR3 DNA: TGTGCCAGCAGCTTAAGAACTGTAGGTCACACAGATACGCAGTATTTT.

V usage is TRBV5-4 and J usage is TRBJ1-5; 7 bases fit TRBD1. V lost 3 bases and J lost 9; bases outside the gene matches: 6. The CDR3 extends over 13 amino acids. The germline V gene has CDR1 SGHNT and CDR2 YYREEE (reference sequence). The chain's CDR3 is CASSWTGATPQHF. The CDR3 DNA follows: TGTGCCAGCAGCTGGACAGGAGCGACGCCCCAGCATTTT.

The J gene is TRBJ1-2, the V gene TRBV6-5; a possible D gene is TRBD1 (5 bases). The CDR3 covers 15 residues. With 9 bases removed from V and 7 bases from J, the gap between germline ends came to 24 bases. Germline lookup yields CDR1 MNHEY and CDR2 SVGAGI. CDR3 sequence: CASGGAGRVNRGYTF. DNA for the CDR3: TGTGCCAGTGGCGGGGCAGGTCGTGTAAACCGTGGCTACACCTTC.

In its sample, this clone was seen once. V and J are TRBV6-5 and TRBJ1-2; 9 bases fit TRBD1. Trimming removed 2 bases from V and 5 bases from J; junction bases left unmatched: 3. Germline loops: CDR1 MNHEY, CDR2 SVGAGI. CDR3 length equals 14 residues. CDR3 loop: CASSYAGTGYGYTF. CDR3 DNA sequence: TGTGCCAGCAGTTACGCCGGGACAGGGTATGGCTACACCTTC.

The chain combines TRBV29-1 with TRBJ2-7; 7 bases line up with TRBD1. The CDR3 runs 11 residues. The J segment lost 3 bases and the V segment lost 7 bases, leaving 3 bases of the junction unmatched. Germline values: CDR1 SQVTM, CDR2 ANQGSEA. The chain's CDR3 is CSAWTGYEQYF. In DNA form, the CDR3 reads TGCAGCGCCTGGACAGGCTACGAGCAGTACTTC.

V usage is TRBV27 and J usage is TRBJ2-1; 9 nucleotides match TRBD2. With 5 bases clipped from V and 7 bases from J, the junction kept 12 bases outside the gene matches. In germline, CDR1 is MNHEY, CDR2 SMNVEV (reference sequence). The CDR3 loop spans 16 amino acids. The CDR3 region is CASSPLRASGENEQFF. The DNA of the CDR3 is TGTGCCAGCAGTCCCCTTAGGGCTAGCGGGGAGAATGAGCAGTTCTTC.

V is TRBV5-6 and J is TRBJ2-1, with a possible D match to TRBD2 (7 bases). CDR3 length equals 14 residues. V was trimmed by 0 bases and J by 11 bases, leaving 15 bases between them. The germline V gene encodes CDR1 SGHDT and CDR2 YYEEEE. The CDR3 DNA reads TGTGCCAGCAGCTTGGAGCAGGGGACTAATAAGCAGTTCTTC. This gives the protein CASSLEQGTNKQFF.